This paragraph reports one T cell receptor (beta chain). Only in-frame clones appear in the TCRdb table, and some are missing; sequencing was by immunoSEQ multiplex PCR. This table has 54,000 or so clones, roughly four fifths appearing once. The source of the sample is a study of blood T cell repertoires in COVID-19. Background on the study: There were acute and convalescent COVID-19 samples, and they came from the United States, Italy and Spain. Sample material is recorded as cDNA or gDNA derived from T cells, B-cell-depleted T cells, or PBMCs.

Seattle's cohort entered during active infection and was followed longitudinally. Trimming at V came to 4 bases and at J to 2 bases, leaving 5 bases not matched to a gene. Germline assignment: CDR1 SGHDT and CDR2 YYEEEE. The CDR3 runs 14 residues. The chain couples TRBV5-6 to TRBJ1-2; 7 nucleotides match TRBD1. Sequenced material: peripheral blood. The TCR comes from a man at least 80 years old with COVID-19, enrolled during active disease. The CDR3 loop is CASSTPGQNYGYTF. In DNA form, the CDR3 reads TGTGCCAGCAGCACCCCGGGACAGAACTATGGCTACACCTTC. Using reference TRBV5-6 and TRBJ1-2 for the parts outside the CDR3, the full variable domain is DAGVTQSPTHLIKTRGQQVTLRCSPKSGHDTVSWYQQALGQGPQFIFQYYEEEERQRGNFPDRFSGHQFPNYSSELNVNALLLGDSALYLCASSTPGQNYGYTFGSGTRLTVV.